The rows below give T cell receptor beta chains drawn from one sample of a study of T-cell reconstitution after alpha-beta-depleted transplantation in children. Using its own MiXCR run on the PCR reads, TCRdb lists one record per CDR3 protein. The repertoire has some 600,000 distinct CDR3 sequences, over 15% of them found once; the top ten carry approximately 1%. Here the sequenced sample was PBMCs from the stem cell graft donor, taken from the stem cell graft. The source is a human donor who donated a stem cell graft to a child with acute myeloid leukemia. Both conserved end residues are part of each CDR3. D genes are given only for firm matches. Size is stated for part of the rows, as once, few or many counts, or as a class when the clone is expanded.

cdr3_nt | cdr3_aa | clone_size | j_call | v_call | d_call
TGCAGTGCTCTCTCTACTCCGGGACAGGGTCCCAACTATGGCTACACCTTC | CSALSTPGQGPNYGYTF | few | TRBJ1-2 | TRBV20-1 | TRBD1
TGCAGTGCTCGCCCGACAGGGTCCAATCAGCCCCAGCATTTT | CSARPTGSNQPQHF | many | TRBJ1-5 | TRBV20-1 | TRBD1
TGTGCCAGCAGTTTACGAAGTGGCGGGACAGCCTCATCTATGGAGCTGTTTTTT | CASSLRSGGTASSMELFF | many | TRBJ2-2 | TRBV12-3/TRBV12-4 | .
TGCGCCAGCAGCTTGGCAGGGGGATACACTGAAGCTTTCTTT | CASSLAGGYTEAFF | many | TRBJ1-1 | TRBV5-1 | TRBD1
TGTGCCAGCAGTGCAAGACAGTTAAATTCACCCCTCCACTTT | CASSARQLNSPLHF | many | TRBJ1-6 | TRBV6-1 | .
TGTGCCAGCAGTTACACGGGGCGCGGTGAAAAACTGTTTTTT | CASSYTGRGEKLFF | few | TRBJ1-4 | TRBV6-5 | .
TGTGCCAGCAGCTATCGGGGGGCCAATATCGGTGAGCAGTTCTTC | CASSYRGANIGEQFF | many | TRBJ2-1 | TRBV7-2 | .
TGTGCCACCAGTGATGGGGGGGCAGGGACAGCTAAAAACTATGGCTACACCTTC | CATSDGGAGTAKNYGYTF | . | TRBJ1-2 | TRBV24-1 | TRBD1
TGTGCCAGCAGTTCCCACAGGGGTCGCGAAAAACTGTTTTTT | CASSSHRGREKLFF | . | TRBJ1-4 | TRBV28 | TRBD1
TGTGCCAGCAGCTCTACAGGGGCAAACACTGAAGCTTTCTTT | CASSSTGANTEAFF | many | TRBJ1-1 | TRBV7-2 | TRBD1
TGCGCCAGCAGCTTGGATGGCGAGGCCCACACTGAAGCTTTCTTT | CASSLDGEAHTEAFF | . | TRBJ1-1 | TRBV5-1 | .
TGTGCCAGCAGCCCTCCTGAAGCGGGGGCTTTGAATGAGCAGTTCTTC | CASSPPEAGALNEQFF | few | TRBJ2-1 | TRBV9 | TRBD2
TGCAGTGCTAGAGATCTTCAGGTCTCCCACAATGAGCAGTTCTTC | CSARDLQVSHNEQFF | . | TRBJ2-1 | TRBV20-1 | .
TGCAGCGTACGCACGGGACCCCAAGAGACCCAGTACTTC | CSVRTGPQETQYF | many | TRBJ2-5 | TRBV20-1 | .
TGCAGTGCTTCCCACGATTGGGGGGACAGACGATACTCTAGCAATCAGCCCCAGCATTTT | CSASHDWGDRRYSSNQPQHF | . | TRBJ1-5 | TRBV20-1 | TRBD1
TGCGCCAGCAGCTTGATCAGGGAGGGAACTGAAGCTTTCTTT | CASSLIREGTEAFF | few | TRBJ1-1 | TRBV5-1 | .
TGCAGCGTCCGGGGGACAGGGGGAAGGAATGAGCAGTTCTTC | CSVRGTGGRNEQFF | many | TRBJ2-1 | TRBV29-1 | TRBD1
TGCAGCGTTGAATTCCCCCTTGGCAGGGCCGGAAACACCATATATTTT | CSVEFPLGRAGNTIYF | many | TRBJ1-3 | TRBV29-1 | .
TGCGCCAGCAGCCCCGCGGGACAGGGGAACACTGAAGCTTTCTTT | CASSPAGQGNTEAFF | many | TRBJ1-1 | TRBV5-1 | TRBD1
TGTGCCAGCAGCTGGAAGGGATTCGGGAATTCACCCCTCCACTTT | CASSWKGFGNSPLHF | . | TRBJ1-6 | TRBV27 | .
TGCAGTGCAAGCAAAGCGGGGGGGGACACAGATACGCAGTATTTT | CSASKAGGDTDTQYF | few | TRBJ2-3 | TRBV20-1 | TRBD2
TGTGCCAGCAGCTTAGGAGGGAGAGTCTATGGCTACACCTTC | CASSLGGRVYGYTF | few | TRBJ1-2 | TRBV7-9 | .
TGCAGTGCTAGATCCCCGGGACAGGGGATTTTGGATACGCAGTATTTT | CSARSPGQGILDTQYF | many | TRBJ2-3 | TRBV20-1 | TRBD1
TGTGCCAGCAGTTTAGGTGACGGGTATCGCAATCAGCCCCAGCATTTT | CASSLGDGYRNQPQHF | once | TRBJ1-5 | TRBV28 | .
TGCAGTGCTATCGGGGACAGGGGACTCATCAACTATGGCTACACCTTC | CSAIGDRGLINYGYTF | many | TRBJ1-2 | TRBV20-1 | TRBD1
TGTGCCAGCAACGACAGGGGGACTGAAGCTTTCTTT | CASNDRGTEAFF | many | TRBJ1-1 | TRBV12-3/TRBV12-4 | TRBD1